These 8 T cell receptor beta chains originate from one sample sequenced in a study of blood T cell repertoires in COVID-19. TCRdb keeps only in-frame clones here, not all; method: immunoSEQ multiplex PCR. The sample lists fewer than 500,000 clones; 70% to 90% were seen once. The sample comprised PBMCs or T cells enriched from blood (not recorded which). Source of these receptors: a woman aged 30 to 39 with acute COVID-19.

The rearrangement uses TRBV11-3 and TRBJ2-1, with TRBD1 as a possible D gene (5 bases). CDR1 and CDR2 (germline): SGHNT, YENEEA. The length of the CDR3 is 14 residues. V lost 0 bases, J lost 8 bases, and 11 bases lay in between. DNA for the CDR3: TGTGCCAGCAGCTTAGAGGCCAGGGTGCATGAGCAGTTCTTC. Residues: CASSLEARVHEQFF.

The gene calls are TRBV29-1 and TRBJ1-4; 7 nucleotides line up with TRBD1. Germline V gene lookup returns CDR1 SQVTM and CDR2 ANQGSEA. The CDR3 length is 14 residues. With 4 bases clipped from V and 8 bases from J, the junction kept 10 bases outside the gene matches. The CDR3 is CSVALTGLKEKLFF. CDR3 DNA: TGCAGCGTTGCCCTGACAGGGCTAAAGGAAAAACTGTTTTTT.

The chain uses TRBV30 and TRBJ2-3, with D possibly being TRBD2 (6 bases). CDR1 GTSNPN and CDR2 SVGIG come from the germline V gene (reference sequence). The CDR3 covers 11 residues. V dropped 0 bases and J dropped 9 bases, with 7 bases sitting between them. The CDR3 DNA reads TGTGCCTGGAGTGTGCGGGACACGCAGTATTTT. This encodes CAWSVRDTQYF.

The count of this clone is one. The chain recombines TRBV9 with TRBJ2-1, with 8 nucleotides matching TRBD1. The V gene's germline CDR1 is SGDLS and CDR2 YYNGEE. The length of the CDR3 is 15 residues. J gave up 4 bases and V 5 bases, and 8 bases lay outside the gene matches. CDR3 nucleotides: TGTGCCAGCAGTGATGGGGACAGGCAATACAATGAGCAGTTCTTC. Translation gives CASSDGDRQYNEQFF.

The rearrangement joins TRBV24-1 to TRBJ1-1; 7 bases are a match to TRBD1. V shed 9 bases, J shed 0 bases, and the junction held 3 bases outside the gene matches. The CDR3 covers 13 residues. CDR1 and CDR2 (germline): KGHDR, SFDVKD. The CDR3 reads CATRGTVNTEAFF. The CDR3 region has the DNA TGTGCCACCCGCGGGACAGTGAACACTGAAGCTTTCTTT.

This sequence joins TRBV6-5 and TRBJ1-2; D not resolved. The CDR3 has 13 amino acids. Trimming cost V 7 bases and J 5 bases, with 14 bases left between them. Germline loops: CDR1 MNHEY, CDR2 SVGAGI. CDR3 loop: CASTGFRSYGYTF. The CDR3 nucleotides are TGTGCCAGCACCGGTTTCAGGTCGTATGGCTACACCTTC.

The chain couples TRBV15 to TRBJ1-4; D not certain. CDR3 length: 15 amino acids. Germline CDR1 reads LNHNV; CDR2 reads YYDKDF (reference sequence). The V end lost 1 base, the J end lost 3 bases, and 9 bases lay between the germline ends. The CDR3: CATSRVSAANEKLFF. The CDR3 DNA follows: TGTGCCACCAGCAGAGTTTCTGCAGCTAATGAAAAACTGTTTTTT.

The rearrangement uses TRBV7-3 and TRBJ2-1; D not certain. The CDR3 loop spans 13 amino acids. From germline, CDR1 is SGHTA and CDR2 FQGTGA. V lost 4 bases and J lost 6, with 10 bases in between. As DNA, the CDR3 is TGTGCCAGCAGCTACCGGGTCCTCAATGAGCAGTTCTTC. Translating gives CASSYRVLNEQFF.